The clone carrying this T cell receptor beta chain has more than one count but fewer than ten. As yet, its antigen is unknown. An end of the junction differs from the germline gene, which may be a read error. These data originate in a study of T cell repertoires in cytomegalovirus infection. Study observations and caveats: Public TCR beta family frequency separated CMV-and-HLA carriers, including in an independent cohort. CMV-specific TCR beta clonotypes restricted by HLA-C were the ones dominating the ex vivo response.

The CDR3 consists of 14 residues. CDR1 and CDR2 (germline): SGHRS, YFSETQ. TCRdb re-called the reads through MiXCR, storing one row per CDR3 protein. Of about 470,000 distinct CDR3 sequences listed, about 42% are singletons. The rearrangement uses TRBV5-1 and TRBJ2-3; 12 bases agree with TRBD2. Sequenced material: cultured PBMCs, taken from culture after CMV antigen stimulation. The TCR originated in a human donor in good health (CMV status not recorded). Some clones in this sample may be carry-over from other donors' samples. This CDR3 is CASTGTSGTDTQYF. Here the CDR3 DNA reads TGTGCCAGCACCGGGACTAGCGGGACAGATACGCAGTATTTT.